This is a list of T cell receptor beta chains from one sample in a study of blood T cell repertoires in COVID-19. The method was immunoSEQ multiplex PCR; TCRdb's version includes in-frame clones alone and lacks a portion of them. Among some 100,000 clones listed, more than 85% were seen once. Material for sequencing was peripheral blood. Receptors were obtained from a man aged 60 to 69 with acute or convalescent COVID-19. The CDR3 runs from the conserved cysteine through the conserved F or W. A D gene is named only where the DNA matches it firmly. Not every row has a clone size; where given, it reads once, few, many or a size class.

V,size,D,J,CDR3,DNA
TRBV2,NA,TRBD1,TRBJ1-2,CASSERGLGGYTF,TGTGCCAGCAGTGAAAGGGGGCTTGGCGGCTACACCTTC
TRBV2,NA,NA,TRBJ1-2,CASSEGFNAGYTF,TGTGCCAGCAGTGAGGGCTTTAACGCTGGCTACACCTTC
TRBV5-4,few,NA,TRBJ2-3,CASSSPRAQYF,TGTGCCAGCAGCTCCCCCAGGGCACAGTATTTT
TRBV5-1,NA,TRBD2,TRBJ2-2,CASSLDTSGHTGELFF,TGCGCCAGCAGCTTGGATACTAGCGGGCACACCGGGGAGCTGTTTTTT
TRBV6-5,NA,TRBD1,TRBJ1-4,CASSSSLGTGAEKLFF,TGTGCCAGCAGTTCCTCGTTGGGGACAGGCGCTGAAAAACTGTTTTTT
TRBV7-9,NA,TRBD2,TRBJ2-3,CASSGGAGVATDTQYF,TGTGCCAGCAGCGGGGGAGCGGGAGTGGCCACAGATACGCAGTATTTT
TRBV5-4,NA,TRBD2,TRBJ2-3,CASTGKAGEDSLRSTDTQYF,TGTGCCAGCACCGGCAAAGCGGGAGAGGACTCTCTGCGGTCCACAGATACGCAGTATTTT
TRBV2,NA,NA,TRBJ2-7,CASSVRDSYEQYF,TGTGCCAGCAGCGTCCGGGACTCCTACGAGCAGTACTTC
TRBV30,NA,NA,TRBJ1-6,CAWSPTVAPLHF,TGTGCCTGGAGTCCCACAGTGGCACCCCTCCACTTT
TRBV4-1,NA,NA,TRBJ2-1,CASSQADEQFF,TGCGCCAGCAGCCAAGCGGATGAGCAGTTCTTC
TRBV5-4,NA,NA,TRBJ1-4,CASSPEGVATNEKLFF,TGTGCCAGCAGCCCCGAAGGGGTTGCAACTAATGAAAAACTGTTTTTT
TRBV18,NA,NA,TRBJ1-1,CASSREGSEAFF,TGTGCCAGCTCACGGGAGGGTTCTGAAGCTTTCTTT
TRBV16,NA,NA,TRBJ2-7,CASSQSAASYEQYF,TGCGCCAGCAGCCAATCGGCGGCCTCCTACGAGCAGTACTTC
TRBV19,NA,TRBD1,TRBJ1-6,CASTLNRGGNSPLHF,TGTGCCAGTACCCTGAACAGGGGAGGTAATTCACCCCTCCACTTT
TRBV24-1,NA,NA,TRBJ1-5,CATSPGNSNQPQHF,TGTGCCACCAGCCCAGGGAATAGCAATCAGCCCCAGCATTTT
TRBV6-1,NA,TRBD2,TRBJ2-7,CASSLAGGPIEQYF,TGTGCCAGCAGTTTAGCGGGAGGGCCCATCGAGCAGTACTTC
TRBV15,NA,NA,TRBJ2-5,CATGGTVGETQYF,TGTGCCACCGGGGGGACGGTGGGGGAGACCCAGTACTTC
TRBV7-8,NA,NA,TRBJ1-2,CASSLAGEGYTF,TGTGCCAGCAGCCTGGCGGGGGAGGGCTACACCTTC
TRBV20-1,NA,TRBD2,TRBJ2-1,CSATTGTSVFF,TGCAGTGCTACTACCGGGACTAGCGTATTCTTC
TRBV21-1,NA,NA,TRBJ1-6,CASTTRDKHNSPLHF,TGTGCCAGCACTACCCGGGACAAGCATAATTCACCCCTCCACTTT
TRBV5-4,NA,NA,TRBJ1-6,CASSWEIGKSPLHF,TGTGCCAGCAGCTGGGAGATAGGGAAATCACCCCTCCACTTT
TRBV5-1,NA,TRBD2,TRBJ2-1,CASSLAGSGSSYNEQFF,TGCGCCAGCAGCTTGGCGGGTAGCGGGAGCTCCTACAATGAGCAGTTCTTC
TRBV7-9,NA,TRBD2,TRBJ2-5,CASSRRTSGIKAQETQYF,TGTGCCAGCAGCCGCAGGACTAGCGGGATTAAGGCCCAAGAGACCCAGTACTTC
TRBV13,NA,TRBD1,TRBJ1-2,CASSARQGTGYGYTF,TGTGCCAGCAGCGCCCGACAGGGAACCGGCTATGGCTACACCTTC
TRBV13,NA,NA,TRBJ2-6,CASSLEGAGANVLTF,TGTGCCAGCAGCTTAGAAGGGGCCGGGGCCAACGTCCTGACTTTC
TRBV5-1,NA,NA,TRBJ1-3,CASSLSGASGNTIYF,TGCGCCAGCAGCTTGTCCGGTGCCTCTGGAAACACCATATATTTT
TRBV6-5,NA,NA,TRBJ1-2,CASKGGGQDYGYTF,TGTGCCAGCAAGGGCGGGGGGCAGGACTATGGCTACACCTTC
TRBV11-2,once,TRBD1,TRBJ1-2,CASSLTTGGGRGGYTF,TGTGCCAGCAGCTTAACGACAGGGGGAGGGAGGGGTGGCTACACCTTC
TRBV4-1,NA,TRBD1,TRBJ1-5,CASSQWDRDGMGPQHF,TGCGCCAGCAGCCAGTGGGACAGGGATGGGATGGGACCCCAGCATTTT
TRBV4-1,NA,NA,TRBJ1-3,CASSDLRFSGNTIYF,TGCGCCAGCAGTGATCTTAGATTCTCTGGAAACACCATATATTTT
TRBV25-1,NA,TRBD1,TRBJ1-4,CASSDRGLANEKLFF,TGTGCCAGCAGTGACAGGGGGCTTGCTAATGAAAAACTGTTTTTT
TRBV5-1,NA,NA,TRBJ2-1,CASSTQPYNEQFF,TGCGCCAGCAGCACTCAACCTTACAATGAGCAGTTCTTC
TRBV10-3,NA,NA,TRBJ2-7,CAISETTEYEQYF,TGTGCCATCAGTGAGACTACTGAGTACGAGCAGTACTTC
TRBV29-1,NA,TRBD2,TRBJ2-3,CSGLAGGSDTQYF,TGCAGCGGGTTAGCGGGAGGGTCGGATACGCAGTATTTT
TRBV27,NA,NA,TRBJ1-5,CASSPGGGGVSQPQHF,TGTGCCAGCAGCCCGGGGGGGGGAGGAGTAAGTCAGCCCCAGCATTTT
TRBV3-1/TRBV3-2,NA,NA,TRBJ2-7,CASSPSRVKGPEQYF,TGTGCCAGCAGCCCCAGCAGAGTAAAGGGGCCCGAGCAGTACTTC
TRBV27,NA,TRBD2,TRBJ2-2,CASSMGLAGGGIGELFF,TGTGCCAGCAGTATGGGACTAGCGGGAGGCGGGATCGGGGAGCTGTTTTTT
TRBV28,NA,NA,TRBJ1-3,CASSPVLNSGNTIYF,TGTGCCAGCAGCCCGGTTCTCAACTCTGGAAACACCATATATTTT